This T cell receptor beta chain is drawn from a study of neoadjuvant anti-PD-1 for oral cavity cancer. The data were produced by immunoSEQ multiplex PCR, yet TCRdb's version contains in-frame clones alone and is incomplete. The table has approximately 42,000 clones, 65% to 80% seen once; the top ten hold approximately 5%. Documented time point: after neoadjuvant nivolumab, at surgical resection. Stage II-IVA oral cavity squamous cell carcinoma was new and untreated by systemic or radiation therapy. Analysis of PBMCs was direct, with no culture step. Germline CDR1 SGHRS, CDR2 YFSETQ. The CDR3 spans 15 residues. V lost 1 base and J 1 base, leaving 9 bases between the germline ends.

Sequenced material: PBMCs, taken after nivolumab (anti-PD-1) treatment. The chain combines TRBV5-1 with TRBJ2-1, with a possible D match to TRBD1 (6 bases). The receptor comes from a person aged 40-85 years with oral cavity squamous cell carcinoma. The CDR3: CASSLRQESYNEQFF. The CDR3 DNA is TGCGCCAGCAGCTTGCGACAGGAGTCCTACAATGAGCAGTTCTTC.